What follows are 15 T cell receptor beta chains derived from one specimen sequenced in a study of regulatory T cells in long-lasting Graves disease. CDR3 regions were amplified by Arm-PCR using iRepertoire HTBI primers to build TCR beta libraries. TCRdb used MiXCR to reprocess the multiplex PCR reads, holding one entry per CDR3 protein. This table holds approximately 300,000 distinct CDR3 sequences, under 20% found once. Time point: newly diagnosed GD, antithyroid drugs for less than 3 months. With RNA extracted from PBMCs as input, the TCR library was made. Specimen: peripheral blood mononuclear cells (PBMCs), collected at new diagnosis, from a patient treated with antithyroid drugs. The receptors shown here come from a female donor with Graves disease.

V is TRBV20-1 and J is TRBJ2-5; the D gene could be TRBD1 or TRBD2 (5 bases each). V was cut by 7 bases and J by 1 base, with 7 bases left in between. The CDR3 is made up of 11 amino acids. CDR1 is DFQATT, CDR2 SNEGSKA, per germline (reference sequence). The CDR3 sequence is CSGGTQETQYF. Here the CDR3 DNA reads TGCAGTGGGGGGACCCAAGAGACCCAGTACTTC.

On this clonotype itself: This likely stems from a read error, as it lies one base from a far larger clone. The chain joins TRBV2 to TRBJ1-1, with 7 bases lining up with TRBD1. CDR1 SNHLY and CDR2 FYNNEI come from the germline V gene. With 7 bases clipped from V and 0 bases from J, the junction kept 5 bases outside the gene matches. This CDR3 region has 14 residues. CDR3 region: CASKGGQLNTEAFF. As DNA, the CDR3 is TGTGCCAGCAAGGGGGGACAGCTGAACACTGAAGCTTTCTTT. Filled out from reference TRBV2 and TRBJ1-1, the complete variable domain reads EPEVTQTPSHQVTQMGQEVILRCVPISNHLYFYWYRQILGQKVEFLVSFYNNEISEKSEIFDDQFSVERPDGSNFTLKIRSTKLEDSAMYFCASKGGQLNTEAFFGQGTRLTVV.

This clonotype was counted only a few times. The junction does not match germline at one end; this may be a read error. This chain links TRBV2 with TRBJ1-4, with unresolved D. Germline assignment: CDR1 SNHLY and CDR2 FYNNEI. The CDR3 totals 16 residues. Here the CDR3 DNA reads TGTGCCAGCGGTAGACCGACCCCCAGGCCTAATGAAAAACTGCTTTTT. Encoded protein: CASGRPTPRPNEKLLF.

This clonotype was counted a few times. The V gene is TRBV19, the J gene TRBJ2-3, with 11 bases identical to TRBD2. The CDR3 has 14 amino acids. CDR1 is LNHDA, CDR2 SQIVND, per germline (reference sequence). J gave up 7 bases and V 3 bases, and 3 bases lay outside the gene matches. The CDR3 sequence is CASSMTSGTHTQYF. CDR3 nucleotides: TGTGCCAGTAGTATGACTAGCGGGACCCATACGCAGTATTTT.

This clonotype was counted many times. The chain employs TRBV20-1 and TRBJ2-3; 12 bases map to TRBD2. Trimming cost V 1 base and J 3 bases; bases outside gene matches: 2. The CDR3 spans 15 residues. Germline-derived CDR1 and CDR2 are DFQATT and SNEGSKA (reference sequence). CDR3 DNA sequence: TGCAGTGCTAGAGCTCTAGCGGGAGGGACAGATACGCAGTATTTT. Translation: CSARALAGGTDTQYF.

The CDR3 sequence: CASSADYHTGELFF. CDR3 in DNA: TGTGCCAGCAGCGCGGACTACCACACCGGGGAGCTGTTTTTT. The chain links TRBV7-6 to TRBJ2-2, with a possible D match to TRBD2 (6 bases). Germline lookup yields CDR1 SGHVS and CDR2 FNYEAQ. The CDR3 consists of 14 residues. V shed 5 bases and J shed 3 bases, with 10 bases lying between them.

This clonotype was observed a handful of times. V and J are TRBV11-3 and TRBJ2-1; 11 bases fit TRBD2. The junction had 8 bases not matched to a gene; V was cut back by 3 bases and J by 7 bases. Germline V lookup: CDR1 SGHNT, CDR2 YENEEA. The CDR3 totals 16 residues. CDR3 loop: CASSLGVAGGLNEQFF. The CDR3, as DNA: TGTGCCAGCAGCTTGGGGGTAGCGGGAGGGTTGAATGAGCAGTTCTTC.

V gene TRBV12-3 or TRBV12-4 combines with J gene TRBJ2-6, with 10 positions matching TRBD2. The CDR3 has 18 residues. With 5 bases clipped from V and 0 bases from J, the junction kept 7 bases outside the gene matches. The CDR3 protein is CASSPRAGGLSGANVLTF. CDR3 in DNA: TGTGCCAGCAGTCCAAGAGCGGGAGGGCTCTCTGGGGCCAACGTCCTGACTTTC.

CDR3 in amino acids: CASSRRLAGVDEQYF. In DNA form, the CDR3 reads TGTGCCAGCAGCCGGCGACTAGCGGGAGTGGACGAGCAGTACTTC. V gene TRBV3-1 combines with J gene TRBJ2-7, with 12 positions matching TRBD2. Germline V gene sequence: CDR1 LGHDT, CDR2 YNNKEL (reference sequence). Trimming cost V 4 bases and J 5 bases; bases outside gene matches: 6. The length of the CDR3 is 15 residues.

This clonotype was seen at least ten times. The chain combines TRBV7-9 with TRBJ2-7; D may be TRBD1 (6 bases). V lost 6 bases to trimming and J lost 6 bases, with 12 bases between them. Germline CDR1 reads SEHNR; CDR2 reads FQNEAQ (reference sequence). The CDR3 has 12 amino acids. CDR3 coding DNA: TGTGCCAGCAGACAAACGGACAGCGAGCAGTACTTC. Its translation is CASRQTDSEQYF.

This clonotype was seen ten or more times. V gene TRBV12-3 or TRBV12-4 combines with J gene TRBJ2-1; 8 bases map to TRBD2. The V gene end was trimmed by 5 bases and the J gene end by 8 bases; junction bases not matched to a gene: 14. This CDR3 spans 16 amino acids. DNA of the CDR3: TGTGCCAGCAGTCCGAGGGGGAAGCGGGAGATTTATGAGCAGTTCTTC. This codes for CASSPRGKREIYEQFF.

This rearrangement joins TRBV11-2 to TRBJ2-7; maybe TRBD2 (6 bases). The CDR3 is made up of 14 amino acids. Trimming took 6 bases from V and 7 from J, leaving 19 bases between them. In germline, CDR1 is SGHAT, CDR2 FQNNGV. As DNA, the CDR3 is TGTGCCAGCAGTACGGGACTGACGTATGGGGAGCAGTACTTC. Encoded protein: CASSTGLTYGEQYF.

This clonotype was recorded many times. The V gene is TRBV13, the J gene TRBJ2-1; TRBD1 matches at 9 bases. This CDR3 spans 17 amino acids. V lost 5 bases to trimming and J lost 10 bases; unmatched junction nucleotides: 18. The germline V gene has CDR1 PRHDT and CDR2 FYEKMQ (reference sequence). The CDR3 DNA reads TGTGCCAGCAGCCCCCGGACAGGGGAAGGCGAACGGGAAGAGCAGTTCTTC. The encoded protein is CASSPRTGEGEREEQFF.

This rearrangement joins TRBV7-9 to TRBJ1-3; D is perhaps TRBD1 (6 bases). This CDR3 comprises 17 residues. Germline V gives CDR1 SEHNR, CDR2 FQNEAQ (reference sequence). The V end was cut by 6 bases, the J end by 3 bases, with 21 bases between. CDR3 nucleotides: TGTGCCAGCAGTCCCGGGACACTCCTACGAGATGGAAACACCATATATTTT. Its translation: CASSPGTLLRDGNTIYF.

This clonotype was counted at least ten times. The chain uses TRBV6-1 and TRBJ1-5; unclear D gene. Germline V gene lookup returns CDR1 MNHNS and CDR2 SASEGT. CDR3 length equals 11 residues. The V end lost 4 bases, the J end lost 7 bases, and 5 bases lay between the germline ends. CDR3: CASSGGQPQHF. CDR3 nucleotide sequence: TGTGCCAGCAGTGGGGGACAGCCCCAGCATTTT.